The 32 T cell receptor beta chains given below trace back to one sample, sequenced in a study of tumor and adjacent non-tumor tissue in lung cancer (dated by TCRdb to between 2018 and 2020). RNA was extracted from bulk unsorted tissue and checked for quality with a NanoDrop ND-1000 and an Agilent 2100. The protocol used for the library was multiplex PCR. TCRdb names Illumina HiSeq 2500 as the instrument used. Following protocols modified from ARM-PCR, the researchers constructed TCRbeta libraries through three rounds of nested PCR with primers (Table S4). TCRdb handled the public reads itself, with Q25 trimming in fastp and clone calling in MiXCR, and kept productive beta chains. Rows with one shared CDR3 protein collapse into an entry with the most common genes and DNA. Here the sample has tens of thousands of distinct CDR3 sequences; under 80% occur a single time. The top ten constitute about 12% of the sample.

Sequencing was carried out using lung tumor tissue. Receptors were obtained from a woman in her 50s with non-small cell lung cancer.

Points on this clonotype: The junction does not match germline at one end; this may be a read error. The chain uses TRBV5-1 and TRBJ2-5, with TRBD2 matching over 7 bases. Germline CDR1 reads SGHRS; CDR2 reads YFSETQ. The CDR3 sequence is 16 residues long. DNA for the CDR3: TGTGCCAGCAGCATGGGAGGGACTTGGAACCAAGAGACCCAGTACTTC. Amino acids: CASSMGGTWNQETQYF. The entire variable domain, with the rest obtained from reference TRBV5-1 and TRBJ2-5, is as follows: KAGVTQTPRYLIKTRGQQVTLSCSPISGHRSVSWYQQTPGQGLQFLFEYFSETQRNKGNFPGRFSGRQFSNSRSEMNVSTLELGDSALYLCASSMGGTWNQETQYFGPGTRLLVL.

Notes on this clonotype: One base away lies a much larger clone, so this may be a sequencing read error. The V gene is TRBV2, the J gene TRBJ1-2; no reliable D call. Trimming pared 3 bases from V and 5 bases from J, leaving 16 bases between. The germline gives CDR1 SNHLY, CDR2 FYNNEI. This CDR3 has 15 amino acids. The CDR3 bases are TGTGCCAGCAGTGATCGATCCCTCCGCATTTATGGCTACACCTTC. Translating it yields CASSDRSLRIYGYTF.

The J gene is TRBJ2-3, the V gene TRBV11-2; perhaps TRBD2 as D (5 bases). CDR3 length: 15 residues. Germline CDR1 SGHAT, CDR2 FQNNGV. Trimming took off 4 bases at V and 2 bases at J, with 13 bases between the two ends. The CDR3 DNA is TGTGCCAGCAGCTCGACGACTACCCCCACAGATACGCAGTATTTT. This gives the protein CASSSTTTPTDTQYF.

A remark on this clonotype: Its ends do not fully match the called genes, so a read error is possible. The chain recombines TRBV6-6 with TRBJ1-2; D remains ambiguous. Germline lookup yields CDR1 MNHNY and CDR2 SVGAGI (reference sequence). This CDR3 is 14 amino acids long. In DNA, the CDR3 is TGTGTCAGCAGTCCCGGGATGGCGAACTATGGCTACACCTTC. Its translation: CVSSPGMANYGYTF.

With regard to this clonotype: A read error may produce the germline difference seen at one junction end. The chain combines TRBV11-2 with TRBJ1-2; unclear D gene. The length of the CDR3 is 16 residues. Per the germline V gene, CDR1 is SGHAT and CDR2 is FQNNGV. Here the CDR3 DNA reads TGTCCCAGCAGCTTAGACCCCTCCGGGATAGCCTATGGCTACACCTTC. Translated: CPSSLDPSGIAYGYTF.

This clonotype showed up just a few times. It may be a read error: a sequence one base away is much more abundant. This chain links TRBV12-3 or TRBV12-4 with TRBJ2-3, with TRBD2 matching over 9 bases. The CDR3 is made up of 16 amino acids. Trimming removed 5 bases from V and 4 bases from J; junction bases left unmatched: 10. CDR3 sequence (DNA): TGTGCCAGCAGTAAGCATAGCGGGAGCGGTGCAGATACGCAGTATTTT. It specifies CASSKHSGSGADTQYF.

In regard to this clonotype: A much larger clone sits a single nucleotide away, making a read error possible. V is TRBV30 and J is TRBJ2-1, with D possibly TRBD1 on 5 matching bases. Germline-derived CDR1 and CDR2 are GTSNPN and SVGIG (reference sequence). CDR3 length: 14 residues. This CDR3 is CACQDSPSYNEQIF. The CDR3 DNA reads TGTGCCTGCCAAGACAGCCCCTCCTACAATGAGCAGATCTTC.

In this sample, this clonotype turned up once. The germline gene is not matched at one end of the junction; a read error may be the cause. The chain has TRBV10-2 and TRBJ2-5; tentatively, D is TRBD1 (5 bases). CDR3 length equals 13 residues. CDR1 is WSHSY and CDR2 is SAAADI in the germline V gene. The DNA for the CDR3 is TGCACCAGCAGCCCCAGGGCCCAAGAGACCCAGTGCTTC. It yields the protein CTSSPRAQETQCF.

The CDR3 loop reads CASNWDSWYEQYF. CDR3 nucleotides: TGTGCCAGCAATTGGGACAGCTGGTATGAGCAGTACTTC. The chain has TRBV6-2 or TRBV6-3 and TRBJ2-7; TRBD1 aligns across 7 bases. CDR3 size: 13 residues. Germline V gene data show CDR1 as MNHEY and CDR2 as SVGEGT. V lost 7 bases to trimming and J lost 7 bases; unmatched junction nucleotides: 10.

This chain joins TRBV5-5 and TRBJ2-1; 7 nucleotides match TRBD2. Germline V CDR1 and CDR2: SGHKS, YYEKEE (reference sequence). The CDR3 is 15 amino acids. This CDR3 reads CTGSLGGKAYNEQFF. The CDR3 nucleotides read TGTACCGGCAGCTTGGGGGGGAAGGCCTACAATGAGCAGTTCTTC.

To note about this clonotype: A much larger clone is a single base away; this may be a read error. The V call is TRBV20-1, the J call TRBJ2-5, with D perhaps matching TRBD2 (5 bases). Germline V gene sequence: CDR1 DFQATT, CDR2 SNEGSKA (reference sequence). V was pared by 3 bases and J by 13 bases, with 6 bases between. This CDR3 has 8 amino acids. CDR3 loop: CSASRGYF. As DNA, the CDR3 is TGCAGTGCTAGTCGGGGGTACTTC.

The sample holds a few counts of this clonotype. This sequence joins TRBV4-2 and TRBJ2-3, with TRBD2 matching 9 bases. Germline V gene lookup returns CDR1 LGHNA and CDR2 YNFKEQ. The ends lost 2 bases at V and 1 base at J; junction bases unmatched: 4. This CDR3 is 16 amino acids long. The CDR3 DNA reads as TGTGCCAGCAGCCAACGGACTAGCGTCGGCACAGATACGCAGTATTTT. Translation: CASSQRTSVGTDTQYF.

Of note for this clonotype: One end of the junction varies from germline; a read error may be responsible. The chain recombines TRBV5-1 with TRBJ1-5; D is perhaps TRBD1 (5 bases). The CDR3 has 13 residues. Germline V CDR1 and CDR2: SGHRS, YFSETQ. For the CDR3, the DNA is TGCGCCAGCAGCATAGAGGGGTTAGAGCCCCGGCATTTT. Residues: CASSIEGLEPRHF.

The chain carries TRBV6-5 and TRBJ2-3; the match to TRBD2 covers 13 bases. Germline CDR1 reads MNHEY; CDR2 reads SVGAGI. The CDR3 length is 16 residues. The V and J ends lost 10 bases and 7 bases, in that order; junction bases with no gene match: 14. This chain's CDR3 is CANSYRTSGSSNTQYF. In DNA form, the CDR3 reads TGTGCCAATAGTTATCGGACTAGCGGGAGTAGTAATACGCAGTATTTT.

There are many counts of this clonotype. This may stem from a read error, because a much larger clone lies one nucleotide away. The rearrangement joins TRBV4-2 to TRBJ1-1; 7 bases map to TRBD1. The V gene's germline CDR1 is LGHNA and CDR2 YNFKEQ. V shed 4 bases and J 3 bases; nucleotides not matched to a gene: 8. CDR3 length: 15 amino acids. The CDR3 protein is CASSPSDRRDTEAFF. The CDR3 region has the DNA TGTGCCAGCAGCCCCTCGGACAGGAGGGACACTGAAGCTTTCTTT.

This sequence joins TRBV20-1 and TRBJ1-4, with TRBD1 as a possible D gene (5 bases). V was cut by 0 bases and J by 4 bases, with 18 bases left in between. Germline-derived CDR1 and CDR2 are DFQATT and SNEGSKA (reference sequence). The CDR3 runs 17 residues. CDR3 sequence: CSARDLARDGSNEKLFF. DNA for the CDR3: TGCAGTGCTAGAGATCTGGCCAGGGACGGAAGTAATGAAAAACTGTTTTTT.

A few counts support this clonotype. This may be a read error: a much more frequent sequence differs by one nucleotide. The chain carries TRBV25-1 and TRBJ1-4; D is unresolved. The CDR3 totals 15 residues. CDR1 MGHDK and CDR2 SYGVNS come from the germline V gene. The CDR3 sequence is CATSDYLGTNEKLFF. DNA for the CDR3: TGTGCCACCAGTGACTACCTGGGCACTAATGAAAAACTGTTTTTT.

With regard to this clonotype: This CDR3 is missing its conserved last phenylalanine or tryptophan, likely due to a read error. The CDR3 DNA follows: TGTGCCGGCCGTCTCCCTTTTTGGGACTCTGGGGCCAACGTCCTGACTTTA. This sequence encodes CAGRLPFWDSGANVLTL. This rearrangement joins TRBV6-5 to TRBJ2-6; D is unclear. In germline, CDR1 is MNHEY, CDR2 SVGAGI. V lost 11 bases and J 0 bases, leaving 20 bases between the germline ends. The CDR3 contains 17 residues.

In regard to this clonotype: This CDR3 fails to terminate in the conserved phenylalanine or tryptophan, so it likely reflects a read error. The DNA is omitted, as the CDR3 cannot be located on it reliably, and the CDR3 follows TCRdb's listing. This chain uses TRBV28 with TRBJ1-1. Germline CDR1 MDHEN, CDR2 SYDVKM. Including both end residues, the CDR3 is 15 amino acids long. Here the CDR3 reads CASSLSAGDGTEPFL.

Regarding this clonotype: At one boundary the junction diverges from the germline segment, which might be a read error. The V gene is TRBV11-2, the J gene TRBJ2-2, with TRBD2 as a possible D gene (5 bases). This CDR3 is built from 14 residues. In germline, CDR1 is SGHAT, CDR2 FQNNGV. The CDR3 protein is CANSLGRDTGELFF. The DNA for the CDR3 is TGTGCCAACAGTCTTGGTAGGGATACCGGGGAGTTGTTTTTT.

The V gene is TRBV7-9, the J gene TRBJ2-5; the D is unclear. This CDR3 has 13 amino acids. The V and J ends lost 8 bases and 7 bases respectively, with 17 bases between them. Looked up from germline, CDR1 is SEHNR and CDR2 is FQNEAQ (reference sequence). The CDR3 here is CASLLTDVWTQYF. The CDR3 bases are TGTGCCAGCCTACTAACGGACGTCTGGACCCAGTACTTC.

This clonotype was seen more than once but under ten times. CDR3 nucleotide sequence: TGTGCCAGCAGTTGGAGACAGCGCAGCACAGATACGCAGTATTTT. Its translation is CASSWRQRSTDTQYF. The chain joins TRBV28 to TRBJ2-3; D may be TRBD1 (5 bases). V dropped 4 bases and J dropped 0 bases, with 11 bases sitting between them. The CDR3 is made up of 15 amino acids. The V gene's germline CDR1 is MDHEN and CDR2 SYDVKM. The full variable domain, with the rest looked up from reference TRBV28 and TRBJ2-3, is DVKVTQSSRYLVKRTGEKVFLECVQDMDHENMFWYRQDPGLGLRLIYFSYDVKMKEKGDIPEGYSVSREKKERFSLILESASTNQTSMYLCASSWRQRSTDTQYFGPGTRLTVL.

Concerning this clonotype: A junction end diverges from the germline sequence, so it may reflect a read error. The chain uses TRBV7-3 and TRBJ2-1, with D possibly TRBD1 on 6 matching bases. The V gene's germline CDR1 is SGHTA and CDR2 FQGTGA. The CDR3 is made up of 17 amino acids. The CDR3 region is CASSLRGPDQGYNEQFF. The CDR3 nucleotides read TGTGCCAGCAGTTTAAGAGGACCGGATCAGGGGTACAATGAGCAGTTCTTC.

This clonotype was recorded many times. Here the CDR3 DNA reads TGTGCCAGCAGTGTAACAGGGTTCGCTGGAAACACCATATATTTT. Its translation: CASSVTGFAGNTIYF. V gene TRBV6-1 combines with J gene TRBJ1-3, with a possible D match to TRBD1 (6 bases). Trimming took off 4 bases at V and 2 bases at J, with 12 bases between the two ends. The CDR3 covers 15 residues. Germline V CDR1 and CDR2: MNHNS, SASEGT.

As to this clonotype: One junction end disagrees with the germline gene, perhaps due to a read error. The chain joins TRBV29-1 to TRBJ2-1, with 11 positions matching TRBD2. Germline assignment: CDR1 SQVTM and CDR2 ANQGSEA. The CDR3 runs to 14 residues. CDR3 DNA: TGCATCGTTGAGGAATTAGCGGGAGGGAGTGAGCAGTTCTTC. Its protein product is CIVEELAGGSEQFF.

In regard to this clonotype: Likely a read error: the CDR3 ends without its conserved phenylalanine or tryptophan. V gene TRBV6-1 combines with J gene TRBJ2-1; 8 nucleotides agree with TRBD1. Germline CDR1 reads MNHNS; CDR2 reads SASEGT. Unmatched junction bases numbered 10, after V lost 8 bases and J lost 4 bases. There are 15 residues in the CDR3. The CDR3 spells CASGATGERYNEQFL. Written as DNA, the CDR3 is TGTGCCAGCGGTGCGACAGGGGAGCGTTACAATGAGCAGTTCTTA.

Comments on this clonotype: One junction end disagrees with the germline gene, perhaps due to a read error. The CDR3 sequence: CASSLTDGRLAETQYF. The CDR3 coding sequence is TGCGCCAGCAGCCTGACTGACGGGAGGTTGGCAGAGACCCAGTACTTC. V gene TRBV5-6 combines with J gene TRBJ2-5; 7 nucleotides match TRBD2. Germline V lookup: CDR1 SGHDT, CDR2 YYEEEE. The CDR3 has 16 amino acids.

On this clonotype itself: It is likely a read error, because the conserved phenylalanine at the end of the CDR3 is missing. The DNA is left out, because the CDR3 cannot be placed on it with certainty; the CDR3 is given as TCRdb lists it. The CDR3 loop is CANSGPYEHYL. The chain has TRBV6-1 and TRBJ2-7. Per the germline V gene, CDR1 is MNHNS and CDR2 is SASEGT. Inclusive of both ends, the CDR3 amounts to 11 amino acids.

Turning to this clonotype: In this CDR3 the conserved last residue, phenylalanine or tryptophan, is missing, so a read error is likely. V and J are TRBV4-1 and TRBJ2-5; TRBD1 agrees at 9 bases. CDR1 MGHRA and CDR2 YSYEKL come from the germline V gene. This CDR3 contains 15 residues. The CDR3 DNA sequence: TGCGACGGCAGCCAAGAGGGGACAGGGAAAGAGACCCAGTACTAC. Amino acid sequence: CDGSQEGTGKETQYY.

About this clonotype: This is likely a read error, given that the CDR3 carries no conserved phenylalanine or tryptophan at its end. The chain uses TRBV10-2 and TRBJ2-7; TRBD2 agrees at 7 bases. The end of the DNA is better explained by TRBJ2-1, so the J call may be wrong. The CDR3 has 13 amino acids. From germline, CDR1 is WSHSY and CDR2 SAAADI. CDR3 in amino acids: CASTSGSSYEQFL. The CDR3 bases are TGCGCCAGCACTAGCGGTAGCTCCTATGAGCAGTTCTTA.

In this sample, this clonotype turned up once. The J gene is TRBJ1-4, the V gene TRBV29-1; D not resolved. Germline CDR1 reads SQVTM; CDR2 reads ANQGSEA. V lost 6 bases to trimming and J lost 6 bases, with 8 bases between them. The CDR3 loop spans 11 amino acids. CDR3 sequence: CSVGGYEKLFF. The CDR3 coding sequence is TGCAGCGTCGGTGGGTATGAAAAACTGTTTTTT.

The rearrangement uses TRBV12-3 or TRBV12-4 and TRBJ1-1; TRBD1 is a possible D gene (5 bases). Trimming stripped 3 bases from V and 1 base from J, with 15 bases between. The CDR3 spans 16 residues. CDR3: CASSLGGWEGNTEAFF. CDR3 DNA: TGTGCCAGCAGTTTGGGGGGATGGGAAGGGAACACTGAAGCTTTCTTT.